This T cell receptor beta chain was identified during a study of metastatic and nonmetastatic thyroid tumors. In the study overall: For malignant and benign thyroid patients, tumor or nodule tissue and blood were the sources whose repertoires were compared. General observations from the study: Malignant thyroid tumors reportedly exceeded benign nodules significantly in TCR beta diversity, with the difference appearing in blood and tumor.

At least ten counts were recorded for this clone. Its matching antigen is unknown. A read error may account for a junction end that differs from germline. Thyroid surgery had not been preceded by any treatment in any patient. Study processing details: CDR3 differences across clinicopathological groups were used to build a distant-metastasis classifier for papillary thyroid cancer. TCRdb recomputed clones from the PCR reads via MiXCR. The V and J calls were not made by the authors but by TCRdb's processing. This table has 25,000 to 40,000 clones, 17% appearing once. The CDR3 length is 12 residues. Germline CDR1 is SSHAT and CDR2 is FNYEAQ (reference sequence).

Sequenced sample: blood. This sequence was found in a female donor with papillary thyroid cancer or a benign thyroid nodule (not recorded which). Some clones in this sample may be carry-over from other donors' samples. V gene TRBV7-7 combines with J gene TRBJ2-5, with D tentatively TRBD2 (6 bases). The DNA for the CDR3 is TGTGCTAGCAGTTCACAGGCCGGGGGCCAGTACTTC. This gives the protein CASSSQAGGQYF. The entire variable domain, with the rest obtained from reference TRBV7-7 and TRBJ2-5, is as follows: GAGVSQSPRYKVTKRGQDVTLRCDPISSHATLYWYQQALGQGPEFLTYFNYEAQPDKSGLPSDRFSAERPEGSISTLTIQRTEQRDSAMYRCASSSQAGGQYFGPGTRLLVL.